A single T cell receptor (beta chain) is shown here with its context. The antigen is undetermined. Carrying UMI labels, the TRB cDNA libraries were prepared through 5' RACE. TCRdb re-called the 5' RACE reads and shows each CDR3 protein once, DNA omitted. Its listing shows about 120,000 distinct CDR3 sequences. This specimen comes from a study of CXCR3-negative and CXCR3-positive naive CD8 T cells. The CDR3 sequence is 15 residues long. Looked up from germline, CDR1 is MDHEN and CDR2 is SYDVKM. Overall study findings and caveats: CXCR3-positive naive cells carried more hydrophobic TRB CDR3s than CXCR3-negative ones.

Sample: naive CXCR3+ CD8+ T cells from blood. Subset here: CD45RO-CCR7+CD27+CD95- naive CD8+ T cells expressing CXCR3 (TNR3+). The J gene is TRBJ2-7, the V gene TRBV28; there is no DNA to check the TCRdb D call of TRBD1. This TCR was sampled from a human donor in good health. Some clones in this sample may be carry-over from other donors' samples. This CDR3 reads CASSLSGGPPYEQYF.